The 22 T cell receptor beta chains below were found in one sample sequenced in a study of CD8 T cells in ankylosing spondylitis. Study-level results: A TCR beta motif made of about 8 highly homologous variants seemed typical of ankylosing spondylitis blood.

The antigens of these receptors remain unknown. TCRdb redid the calling of the 5' RACE reads with MiXCR, one entry per CDR3 protein. The sample records fewer than 400,000 distinct CDR3 sequences, approximately 8% being singletons. Sequencing was done on a sample of blood, either unsorted or a sorted T cell fraction (not recorded which). Source of these receptors: a male donor with ankylosing spondylitis.

This clonotype was picked up a small number of times. CDR3 in amino acids: CASRKAGADSTDTQYF. As DNA, the CDR3 is TGTGCCAGCAGAAAAGCGGGGGCGGACTCCACAGATACGCAGTATTTT. The rearrangement links TRBV7-9 to TRBJ2-3; 8 nucleotides line up with TRBD2. Germline trimming cut 6 bases from V and 2 bases from J; bases unmatched to any gene: 10. The CDR3 spans 16 residues. Germline CDR1 and CDR2: SEHNR and FQNEAQ (reference sequence).

This clonotype was observed a few times. The chain uses TRBV25-1 and TRBJ1-1, with 9 bases fitting TRBD1. With 0 bases clipped from V and 8 bases from J, the junction kept 19 bases outside the gene matches. The CDR3 is 19 amino acids. Germline V gene data show CDR1 as MGHDK and CDR2 as SYGVNS. As DNA, the CDR3 is TGTGCCAGCAGTGAATATCGGGACAGGGAATGGCGTCCGGTTGAGGAAGCTTTCTTT. Its protein product is CASSEYRDREWRPVEEAFF.

There are a few counts of this clonotype. This sequence joins TRBV20-1 and TRBJ2-1; the D gene is possibly TRBD1 (6 bases). Germline CDR1 is DFQATT and CDR2 is SNEGSKA (reference sequence). V was trimmed by 0 bases and J by 0 bases, leaving 12 bases between them. This CDR3 has 16 residues. The CDR3 is CSARDLRGSSYNEQFF. Written as DNA, the CDR3 is TGCAGTGCTAGAGATTTGAGGGGGAGCTCCTACAATGAGCAGTTCTTC.

The CDR3 DNA sequence: TGTGCCAGCAGCACGTACAGGGCCCCACAAGAGACCCAGTACTTC. Translation gives CASSTYRAPQETQYF. The rearrangement links TRBV5-5 to TRBJ2-5; weak D call: TRBD1 (6 bases). The germline V and J ends were trimmed by 4 bases and 2 bases, with 15 bases remaining between them. The CDR3 length is 15 residues. In germline, CDR1 is SGHKS, CDR2 YYEKEE (reference sequence).

The V gene is TRBV4-1, the J gene TRBJ2-3; 7 bases map to TRBD1. J was trimmed by 4 bases and V by 0 bases; bases with no gene match: 10. CDR3 length: 17 residues. Germline-derived CDR1 and CDR2 are MGHRA and YSYEKL. The CDR3 nucleotides are TGCGCCAGCAGCCAAGATCGACAGGGAAGATGGGCAGATACGCAGTATTTT. It is translated as CASSQDRQGRWADTQYF.

The chain is built from TRBV27 and TRBJ2-7, with D possibly matching TRBD2 (5 bases). The CDR3 is 13 residues long. Germline-derived CDR1 and CDR2 are MNHEY and SMNVEV (reference sequence). Trimming pared 4 bases from V and 0 bases from J, leaving 7 bases between. Here the CDR3 reads CASSSGNSYEQYF. The CDR3 coding sequence is TGTGCCAGCAGTTCCGGGAACTCCTACGAGCAGTACTTC.

This clonotype was counted only a few times. The gene calls are TRBV6-2 or TRBV6-3 and TRBJ2-5; TRBD2 aligns across 10 bases. CDR3 length: 17 amino acids. CDR1 and CDR2 (germline): MNHEY, SVGEGT. J lost 3 bases, V lost 5 bases, and 12 bases had no gene match. CDR3 residues: CASSPMYLAGEKETQYF. CDR3 nucleotide sequence: TGTGCCAGCAGTCCTATGTATCTAGCGGGAGAAAAAGAGACCCAGTACTTC.

The chain combines TRBV6-2 or TRBV6-3 with TRBJ1-5; D gene uncertain. V was trimmed by 8 bases and J by 7 bases, leaving 15 bases between them. The CDR3 covers 13 residues. Germline V CDR1 and CDR2: MNHEY, SVGEGT. DNA of the CDR3: TGTGCCAGCGCCCCCACCGAACGGCAGCCCCAGCATTTT. This encodes CASAPTERQPQHF.

The CDR3 nucleotides are TGTGCCAGCAGTTTACCAGAGAGCCGAGGCTACACCTTC. Translation gives CASSLPESRGYTF. The rearrangement uses TRBV12-3 or TRBV12-4 and TRBJ1-2; D is unclear. Trimming pared 2 bases from V and 8 bases from J, leaving 12 bases between. The CDR3 is made up of 13 amino acids.

This clonotype was observed at least ten times. V gene TRBV12-3 or TRBV12-4 combines with J gene TRBJ2-1, with D uncertain. This CDR3 spans 12 amino acids. V lost 6 bases and J 7 bases, leaving 10 bases between the germline ends. CDR3 nucleotides: TGTGCCAGCAGCCCCCTCGGGAATGAGCAGTTCTTC. Encoded protein: CASSPLGNEQFF.

This sequence joins TRBV7-3 and TRBJ2-1, with 7 bases fitting TRBD2. The J segment lost 5 bases and the V segment lost 4 bases, leaving 8 bases of the junction unmatched. The length of the CDR3 is 15 residues. The germline CDR1 and CDR2 sequences are SGHTA and FQGTGA. The CDR3 region has the DNA TGTGCCAGCAGCTCTCTAGCGGAAGAGAACAATGAGCAGTTCTTC. Translated: CASSSLAEENNEQFF.

CDR3 bases: TGTGCCAGCAGCGTTGGACAGTTCGAGCAGTACTTC. Protein: CASSVGQFEQYF. This chain connects TRBV2 to TRBJ2-7; tentatively, D is TRBD1 (6 bases). Germline CDR1 is SNHLY and CDR2 is FYNNEI. This CDR3 has 12 residues. V lost 6 bases and J 6 bases, leaving 12 bases between the germline ends. The full variable domain, completed using reference TRBV2 and TRBJ2-7, is EPEVTQTPSHQVTQMGQEVILRCVPISNHLYFYWYRQILGQKVEFLVSFYNNEISEKSEIFDDQFSVERPDGSNFTLKIRSTKLEDSAMYFCASSVGQFEQYFGPGTRLTVT.

The genes are TRBV20-1 and TRBJ2-7; D unresolved. The germline V gene has CDR1 DFQATT and CDR2 SNEGSKA (reference sequence). The germline V and J ends were trimmed by 0 bases and 3 bases, with 9 bases remaining between them. CDR3 length: 13 amino acids. CDR3 amino acids: CSARDGVSYEQYF. CDR3 bases: TGCAGTGCTAGAGATGGGGTTAGCTACGAGCAGTACTTC.

The rearrangement links TRBV20-1 to TRBJ2-7, with 7 nucleotides matching TRBD2. The ends lost 3 bases at V and 3 bases at J; junction bases unmatched: 8. The germline CDR1 and CDR2 sequences are DFQATT and SNEGSKA (reference sequence). The CDR3 contains 14 residues. DNA for the CDR3: TGCAGTGCTAGGTCTACCAGCGGGAACTACGAGCAGTACTTC. Amino acids: CSARSTSGNYEQYF.

V usage is TRBV3-1 and J usage is TRBJ2-5; 9 nucleotides align to TRBD1. The germline V gene has CDR1 LGHDT and CDR2 YNNKEL (reference sequence). This CDR3 region has 15 residues. V shed 4 bases and J 0 bases; nucleotides not matched to a gene: 3. The CDR3 DNA reads as TGTGCCAGCAGCCGAACAGGGGGCAACCAAGAGACCCAGTACTTC. Protein: CASSRTGGNQETQYF.

This chain connects TRBV11-3 to TRBJ2-7; 8 bases match TRBD2. The CDR3 extends over 14 amino acids. The J segment lost 6 bases and the V segment lost 3 bases, leaving 7 bases of the junction unmatched. Germline V gene data show CDR1 as SGHNT and CDR2 as YENEEA. For the CDR3, the DNA is TGTGCCAGCAGCTTTCGGGAGGGCCTTCCCGAGCAGTACTTC. This sequence encodes CASSFREGLPEQYF.

The chain joins TRBV5-1 to TRBJ2-3; 8 positions agree with TRBD2. This CDR3 is 15 amino acids long. CDR1 and CDR2 (germline): SGHRS, YFSETQ. The V gene end was trimmed by 3 bases and the J gene end by 5 bases; junction bases not matched to a gene: 8. CDR3 nucleotide sequence: TGCGCCAGCAGCTACCCAGCGGGAGTTGAAGATACGCAGTATTTT. It translates to CASSYPAGVEDTQYF.

There are many counts of this clonotype. The chain joins TRBV7-2 to TRBJ2-7; tentatively, D is TRBD1 (5 bases). The CDR3 has 13 residues. Between the trimmed V and J ends, which lost 5 bases and 6 bases, there was a span of 14 bases. Germline CDR1 reads SGHTA; CDR2 reads FQGNSA. The CDR3 is CASSPSLGVEQYF. CDR3 in DNA: TGTGCCAGCAGCCCTAGTTTAGGGGTCGAGCAGTACTTC.

This clonotype was observed many times. The chain employs TRBV19 and TRBJ2-3, with D possibly being TRBD2 (6 bases). The V end lost 9 bases, the J end lost 4 bases, and 14 bases lay between the germline ends. The CDR3 extends over 13 amino acids. CDR1 and CDR2 from the germline V gene are LNHDA and SQIVND (reference sequence). This CDR3 reads CASTGLTPDTQYF. CDR3 sequence (DNA): TGTGCCAGCACGGGACTTACCCCAGATACGCAGTATTTT.

CDR3 nucleotide sequence: TGCGCCAGCAGCCTCAGACAGGGGGCGTACAATGAGCAGTTCTTC. It yields the protein CASSLRQGAYNEQFF. V is TRBV5-1 and J is TRBJ2-1; the match to TRBD1 covers 10 bases. Germline V gene data show CDR1 as SGHRS and CDR2 as YFSETQ. V lost 4 bases and J lost 4; bases outside the gene matches: 5. The CDR3 runs to 15 residues.

This clonotype was seen a few times. This rearrangement joins TRBV28 to TRBJ2-7; TRBD2 matches 10 bases. V was pared by 7 bases and J by 3 bases, with 9 bases of the junction left unmatched. The CDR3 extends over 15 amino acids. Germline values: CDR1 MDHEN, CDR2 SYDVKM. CDR3 loop: CASTRGSSGGYEQYF. The CDR3, as DNA: TGTGCCAGCACCCGGGGGTCTAGCGGGGGCTACGAGCAGTACTTC.

This clonotype was seen only a few times. The CDR3 loop is CAIGASGSKETQYF. CDR3 nucleotides: TGTGCCATCGGCGCTAGCGGGAGTAAAGAGACCCAGTACTTC. This chain links TRBV10-3 with TRBJ2-5; 10 positions agree with TRBD2. The CDR3 length is 14 residues. Germline V gene data show CDR1 as ENHRY and CDR2 as SYGVKD. The ends lost 8 bases at V and 3 bases at J; junction bases unmatched: 6.